The TCR beta chain described here comes from a study of blood T cells in healthy people across ages. Alongside a J-beta primer mix, a sample-barcoded 5' primer served in a second PCR lasting 7 to 11 cycles. TCRdb itself ran the 5' RACE reads through MiXCR, one entry per CDR3 protein. The table includes about 640,000 distinct CDR3 sequences, around three fifths detected once. There were healthy Caucasian individuals from Russia, aged about 6 to 100, serving as donors. Overall study results and limits: Whereas aged donors had fewer naive CD4+ cells, long-lived donors had more of them and higher diversity. Total diversity from one million sequenced T cells was likely underestimated.

This clonotype was counted only a few times. Its antigen is not known. This TCR came from a man aged 55 to 70 in good health. The sequencing input was blood.

CDR3 sequence reads: CASSLPSGTQYF. The CDR3 DNA reads TGTGCCAGCAGCCTCCCGTCCGGGACGCAGTATTTT. The chain uses TRBV7-8 and TRBJ2-3, with unresolved D. V lost 5 bases, J lost 9 bases, and 12 bases lay in between. CDR1 and CDR2 (germline): SGHVS, FQNEAQ. This CDR3 spans 12 amino acids.